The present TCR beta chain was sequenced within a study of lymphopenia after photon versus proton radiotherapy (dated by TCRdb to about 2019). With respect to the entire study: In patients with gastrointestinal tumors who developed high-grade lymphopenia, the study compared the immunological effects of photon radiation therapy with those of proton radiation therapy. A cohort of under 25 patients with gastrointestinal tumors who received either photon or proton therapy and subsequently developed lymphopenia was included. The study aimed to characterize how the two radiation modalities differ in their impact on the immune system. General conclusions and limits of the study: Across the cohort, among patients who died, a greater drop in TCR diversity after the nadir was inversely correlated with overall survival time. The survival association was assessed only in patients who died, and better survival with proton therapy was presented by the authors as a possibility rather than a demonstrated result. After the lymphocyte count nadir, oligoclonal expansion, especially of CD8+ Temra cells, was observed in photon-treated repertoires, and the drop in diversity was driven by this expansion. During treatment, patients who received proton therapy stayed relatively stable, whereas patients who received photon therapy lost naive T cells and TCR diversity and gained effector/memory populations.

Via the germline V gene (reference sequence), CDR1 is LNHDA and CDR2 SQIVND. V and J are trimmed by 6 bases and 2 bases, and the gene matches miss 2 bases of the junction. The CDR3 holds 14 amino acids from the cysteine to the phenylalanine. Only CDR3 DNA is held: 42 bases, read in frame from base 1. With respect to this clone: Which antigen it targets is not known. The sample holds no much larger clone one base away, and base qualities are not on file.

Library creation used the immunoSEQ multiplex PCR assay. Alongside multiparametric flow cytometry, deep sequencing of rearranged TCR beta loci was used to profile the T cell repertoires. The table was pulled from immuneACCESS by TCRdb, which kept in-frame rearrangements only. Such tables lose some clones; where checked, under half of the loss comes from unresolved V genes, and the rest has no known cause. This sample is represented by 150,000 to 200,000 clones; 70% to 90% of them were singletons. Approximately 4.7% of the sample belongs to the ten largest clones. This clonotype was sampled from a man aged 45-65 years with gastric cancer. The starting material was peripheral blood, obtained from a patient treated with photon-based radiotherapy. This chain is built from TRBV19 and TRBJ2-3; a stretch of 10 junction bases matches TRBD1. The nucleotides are TGTGCCAGTAGAGACAGGGGGCACACAGATACGCAGTATTTT. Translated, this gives CASRDRGHTDTQYF.